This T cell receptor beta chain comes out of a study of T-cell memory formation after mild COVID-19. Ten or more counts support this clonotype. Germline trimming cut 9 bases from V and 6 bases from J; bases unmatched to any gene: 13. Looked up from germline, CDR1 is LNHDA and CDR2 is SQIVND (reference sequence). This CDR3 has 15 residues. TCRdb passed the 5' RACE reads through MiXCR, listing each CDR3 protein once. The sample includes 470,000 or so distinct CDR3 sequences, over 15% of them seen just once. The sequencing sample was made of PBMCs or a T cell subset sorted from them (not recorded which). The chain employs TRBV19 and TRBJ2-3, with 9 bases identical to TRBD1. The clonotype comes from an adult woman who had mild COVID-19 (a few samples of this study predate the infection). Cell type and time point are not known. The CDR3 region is CASAPGGQGRDTQYF. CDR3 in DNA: TGTGCCAGCGCACCAGGGGGACAGGGCCGGGATACGCAGTATTTT.